The 30 T cell receptor beta chains below all came from one sample that was sequenced in a study of cytomegalovirus exposure and HLA in healthy donors. Primers included in the PCR were 60 Vbeta and 13 Jbeta primers. Data came from immunoSEQ multiplex PCR; TCRdb stores just in-frame clones and leaves some out. The repertoire holds about 190,000 clones, with approximately 79% as singletons. Sample: PBMCs. The receptors derive from a woman aged 18-30 years in good health and CMV-seronegative.

This clone was observed once. The J gene is TRBJ2-4, the V gene TRBV5-1, with a possible D match to TRBD2 (6 bases). Germline loops: CDR1 SGHRS, CDR2 YFSETQ. V was clipped by 6 bases and J by 3 bases, with 10 bases between them. This CDR3 comprises 13 residues. The CDR3 DNA is TGCGCCAGCACCCCAGCGGGCAAAAACATTCAGTACTTC. Encoded protein: CASTPAGKNIQYF. Looking up the rest from reference TRBV5-1 and TRBJ2-4 gives the full variable domain: KAGVTQTPRYLIKTRGQQVTLSCSPISGHRSVSWYQQTPGQGLQFLFEYFSETQRNKGNFPGRFSGRQFSNSRSEMNVSTLELGDSALYLCASTPAGKNIQYFGAGTRLSVL.

The chain links TRBV9 to TRBJ1-1; tentative D call: TRBD1 (5 bases). This CDR3 has 15 amino acids. V was cut by 0 bases and J by 5 bases, with 14 bases left in between. From germline, CDR1 is SGDLS and CDR2 YYNGEE. In nucleotides, the CDR3 is TGTGCCAGCAGCGTAGAAGGCGACAGTCGGACTGAAGCTTTCTTT. Protein: CASSVEGDSRTEAFF.

The genes are TRBV6-6 and TRBJ2-2; 7 bases fit TRBD1. The CDR3 spans 15 residues. CDR1 and CDR2 from the germline V gene are MNHNY and SVGAGI (reference sequence). Trimming cost V 6 bases and J 2 bases; bases outside gene matches: 6. The CDR3 region is CASRKPGGNTGELFF. CDR3 bases: TGTGCCAGCAGAAAACCAGGGGGAAACACCGGGGAGCTGTTTTTT.

This clone was recorded once. The CDR3 bases are TGTGCCAGCAGCTTTATCCGATTAAAGGAGGGGGGGCCGGTAGTCGAGCAGTACTTC. Translation: CASSFIRLKEGGPVVEQYF. The chain is built from TRBV11-2 and TRBJ2-7, with D perhaps TRBD2 (7 bases). The ends were cut back, 3 bases at V and 6 bases at J, with 30 bases in the middle. This CDR3 has 19 residues. CDR1 and CDR2 from the germline V gene are SGHAT and FQNNGV.

The DNA of the CDR3 is TGCAGCGTTGAAATCCAGGGGGGAGGCGCGAGGGGCTACACCTTC. Amino acids: CSVEIQGGGARGYTF. V and J are TRBV29-1 and TRBJ1-2; TRBD1 agrees at 7 bases. Germline V gene data show CDR1 as SQVTM and CDR2 as ANQGSEA. Trimming removed 2 bases from V and 8 bases from J; junction bases left unmatched: 14. The CDR3 loop spans 15 amino acids.

This chain uses TRBV5-4 with TRBJ2-3, with D possibly being TRBD1 (5 bases). Germline loops: CDR1 SGHNT, CDR2 YYREEE (reference sequence). CDR3 length equals 14 residues. Trimming took off 0 bases at V and 5 bases at J, with 10 bases between the two ends. The CDR3 DNA sequence: TGTGCCAGCAGCTTGGACAGGTCGGGAGATACGCAGTATTTT. Translation: CASSLDRSGDTQYF.

This clone was detected only once. V is TRBV9 and J is TRBJ2-2; D is undetermined. Trimming cost V 3 bases and J 0 bases, with 3 bases left between them. Looked up from germline, CDR1 is SGDLS and CDR2 is YYNGEE. This CDR3 region has 13 residues. The CDR3 region has the DNA TGTGCCAGCAGCGCTACGAACACCGGGGAGCTGTTTTTT. Its protein is CASSATNTGELFF.

This clone was counted only a few times. This CDR3 is CASSFKQGINTEAFF. In DNA, the CDR3 is TGTGCCAGCAGCTTTAAACAGGGGATTAACACTGAAGCTTTCTTT. This chain links TRBV13 with TRBJ1-1, with 7 bases identical to TRBD1. V was pared by 3 bases and J by 2 bases, with 6 bases of the junction left unmatched. The CDR3 is 15 residues long. CDR1 and CDR2 (germline): PRHDT, FYEKMQ (reference sequence).

With regard to this clone: The junction differs from germline at one of its ends, possibly a read error. Other nucleotide sequences in the sample specify the same CDR3. The V and J genes are TRBV7-7 and TRBJ2-3; D unclear. The CDR3 runs to 13 residues. Per the germline V gene, CDR1 is SSHAT and CDR2 is FNYEAQ (reference sequence). CDR3 sequence: CASSLERTDTQYF. The CDR3 coding sequence is TGTGCTAGCAGCTTAGAACGGACAGATACGCAGTATTTT.

The chain employs TRBV5-1 and TRBJ1-1, with a possible D match to TRBD1 (5 bases). V lost 7 bases and J lost 1, with 17 bases in between. Per germline, CDR1 SGHRS and CDR2 YFSETQ. This CDR3 has 15 amino acids. The CDR3 sequence is CASSRISGGNTEAFF. CDR3 nucleotide sequence: TGCGCCAGCTCTCGGATTTCGGGGGGGAACACTGAAGCTTTCTTT.

This sequence joins TRBV11-3 and TRBJ1-1, with TRBD1 as a possible D gene (5 bases). The CDR3 loop spans 14 amino acids. Germline-derived CDR1 and CDR2 are SGHNT and YENEEA. Trimming left V 1 base short and J 2 bases short, with 8 bases between. The CDR3 DNA reads as TGTGCCAGCAGCTTAGGACAGACCAACACTGAAGCTTTCTTT. It translates to CASSLGQTNTEAFF.

The table lists this clone with a count of one. CDR3 sequence: CASSLDLRSETQYF. The DNA for the CDR3 is TGTGCCAGCAGCTTGGATTTGCGCTCAGAGACCCAGTACTTC. The chain couples TRBV5-4 to TRBJ2-5; D call uncertain. Per the germline V gene, CDR1 is SGHNT and CDR2 is YYREEE (reference sequence). The CDR3 consists of 14 residues. Trimming took 0 bases from V and 4 from J, leaving 10 bases between them.

This clone was counted only a few times. The chain has TRBV5-1 and TRBJ2-7; 13 bases fit TRBD2. Germline CDR1 SGHRS, CDR2 YFSETQ. There are 16 residues in the CDR3. With V trimmed by 3 bases and J by 1 base, 4 bases remained unmatched. The CDR3 sequence is CASSWGTSGDSYEQYF. CDR3 sequence (DNA): TGCGCCAGCAGCTGGGGGACTAGCGGGGATTCCTACGAGCAGTACTTC.

The chain recombines TRBV5-1 with TRBJ1-2; D not certain. CDR1 and CDR2 from the germline V gene are SGHRS and YFSETQ. This CDR3 spans 13 amino acids. V was pared by 1 base and J by 2 bases, with 6 bases between. The CDR3 bases are TGCGCCAGCAGCTTGTCGGGGAACTATGGCTACACCTTC. Encoded protein: CASSLSGNYGYTF.

V gene TRBV28 combines with J gene TRBJ1-5; TRBD1 might be the D (6 bases). Trimming pared 2 bases from V and 7 bases from J, leaving 12 bases between. In germline, CDR1 is MDHEN, CDR2 SYDVKM. The CDR3 spans 14 residues. The CDR3 DNA reads as TGTGCCAGCAGTTTAGCCCAGGGGTTACAGCCCCAGCATTTT. Amino acids: CASSLAQGLQPQHF.

Details on this clone: The junction does not match germline at one end; this may be a read error. The V and J genes are TRBV6-1 and TRBJ2-7; D unresolved. CDR1 is MNHNS and CDR2 is SASEGT in the germline V gene. The CDR3 sequence is 8 residues long. This chain's CDR3 is CASSESSF. In DNA, the CDR3 is TGTGCCAGCAGTGAGTCGAGCTTC.

The chain employs TRBV28 and TRBJ2-2; a possible D gene is TRBD1 (5 bases). CDR1 is MDHEN, CDR2 SYDVKM, per germline. This CDR3 has 16 amino acids. Deletions cut 2 bases from V and 0 bases from J, with 10 bases between. In nucleotides, the CDR3 is TGTGCCAGCAGTTTAGACGACAGCCCGAACACCGGGGAGCTGTTTTTT. It encodes CASSLDDSPNTGELFF. Full variable domain (remainder filled in from reference TRBV28 and TRBJ2-2): DVKVTQSSRYLVKRTGEKVFLECVQDMDHENMFWYRQDPGLGLRLIYFSYDVKMKEKGDIPEGYSVSREKKERFSLILESASTNQTSMYLCASSLDDSPNTGELFFGEGSRLTVL.

A few counts support this clone. This chain joins TRBV10-1 and TRBJ2-7; 7 nucleotides agree with TRBD1. Looked up from germline, CDR1 is WNHNN and CDR2 is SYGVQD (reference sequence). After removal of 4 bases from V and 3 bases from J, the junction contained 6 bases not matched to a gene. The CDR3 is 14 residues long. This CDR3 is CASSATGVGYEQYF. CDR3 bases: TGCGCCAGCAGTGCTACAGGGGTCGGCTACGAGCAGTACTTC.

The rearrangement links TRBV6-1 to TRBJ1-5; 7 positions agree with TRBD1. The CDR3 contains 19 residues. Germline lookup yields CDR1 MNHNS and CDR2 SASEGT. The J segment lost 9 bases and the V segment lost 0 bases, leaving 20 bases of the junction unmatched. CDR3 coding DNA: TGTGCCAGCAGTGAAGCGCTAGCGTACCAGGGGGGCCTGCAGGGGCCCCAGCATTTT. Its translation: CASSEALAYQGGLQGPQHF.

The rearrangement links TRBV5-1 to TRBJ2-5; 9 bases match TRBD1. The CDR3 length is 14 residues. Losses at the gene ends were 3 bases for V and 5 bases for J; bases not matched to a gene: 5. Germline loops: CDR1 SGHRS, CDR2 YFSETQ. The CDR3 sequence: CASSSGQGQETQYF. In DNA, the CDR3 is TGCGCCAGCAGCTCGGGACAGGGCCAGGAGACCCAGTACTTC.

The V gene is TRBV7-2, the J gene TRBJ2-1; a possible D gene is TRBD2 (5 bases). The germline gives CDR1 SGHTA, CDR2 FQGNSA. The CDR3 extends over 14 amino acids. V lost 0 bases, J lost 3 bases, and 6 bases lay in between. In nucleotides, the CDR3 is TGTGCCAGCAGCTTAGCGGGAGTCTACAATGAGCAGTTCTTC. It specifies CASSLAGVYNEQFF.

This clone was counted a single time. CDR3 in amino acids: CAIYRGRTGELFF. The CDR3 DNA follows: TGTGCCATCTACAGGGGGCGGACCGGGGAGCTGTTTTTT. The chain joins TRBV2 to TRBJ2-2, with TRBD1 matching 9 bases. The CDR3 is 13 amino acids. Germline-derived CDR1 and CDR2 are SNHLY and FYNNEI. Trimming took 10 bases from V and 5 from J; bases not matched to a gene: 5.

As for this clone: A read error may produce the germline difference seen at one junction end. The gene calls are TRBV29-1 and TRBJ2-4; 10 bases are shared with TRBD1. CDR1 is SQVTM and CDR2 is ANQGSEA in the germline V gene. The CDR3 has 13 amino acids. The chain's CDR3 is CSAETGGKSIQYF. The CDR3 coding sequence is TGCAGCGCCGAGACAGGGGGCAAAAGCATTCAGTACTTC.

The V and J genes are TRBV4-3 and TRBJ1-5; 11 nucleotides agree with TRBD1. CDR1 is LGHNA, CDR2 YSLEER, per germline. CDR3 length equals 16 residues. V lost 0 bases to trimming and J lost 5 bases; unmatched junction nucleotides: 3. The CDR3: CASSQDGGQGDQPQHF. The CDR3 DNA is TGCGCCAGCAGCCAAGACGGGGGACAGGGGGATCAGCCCCAGCATTTT.

The chain combines TRBV7-8 with TRBJ1-1, with 10 positions matching TRBD1. Germline CDR1 SGHVS, CDR2 FQNEAQ. CDR3 size: 14 residues. Trimming cost V 5 bases and J 6 bases; bases outside gene matches: 6. DNA of the CDR3: TGTGCCAGCAGCCGAGGACAGGGGGACGCTGAAGCTTTCTTT. Translating it yields CASSRGQGDAEAFF.

V gene TRBV10-1 combines with J gene TRBJ1-1; D not resolved. In germline, CDR1 is WNHNN, CDR2 SYGVQD (reference sequence). There are 14 residues in the CDR3. Trimming removed 0 bases from V and 4 bases from J, with 9 bases in between. The CDR3 loop reads CASSESVTITEAFF. In DNA, the CDR3 is TGCGCCAGCAGTGAGTCGGTGACTATCACTGAAGCTTTCTTT.

The chain couples TRBV27 to TRBJ1-2; D is unresolved. The germline V gene has CDR1 MNHEY and CDR2 SMNVEV (reference sequence). V shed 4 bases and J shed 0 bases, with 15 bases lying between them. This CDR3 has 16 residues. The chain's CDR3 is CASSSAGKGSNYGYTF. CDR3 DNA sequence: TGTGCCAGCAGTTCCGCCGGGAAGGGATCTAACTATGGCTACACCTTC.

The rearrangement joins TRBV19 to TRBJ1-1; 10 bases agree with TRBD1. This CDR3 comprises 19 residues. Germline values: CDR1 LNHDA, CDR2 SQIVND (reference sequence). V dropped 4 bases and J dropped 0; count of bases not matched to a gene: 14. CDR3 nucleotides: TGTGCCAGTAGTAGTCCAAGGGACAGGGGACGGCCCATGAACACTGAAGCTTTCTTT. It yields the protein CASSSPRDRGRPMNTEAFF.

This chain connects TRBV6-1 to TRBJ2-7, with 7 positions matching TRBD1. Germline lookup yields CDR1 MNHNS and CDR2 SASEGT. CDR3 length: 15 residues. V gave up 6 bases and J gave up 0 bases; unmatched junction bases: 8. The DNA for the CDR3 is TGTGCCAGCAGGATCCCGACAGGGAGCTCCTACGAGCAGTACTTC. It translates to CASRIPTGSSYEQYF.

This clone showed up just once. The chain is built from TRBV28 and TRBJ2-7, with 9 nucleotides matching TRBD1. CDR1 and CDR2 from the germline V gene are MDHEN and SYDVKM. The CDR3 spans 13 residues. Trimming at V came to 6 bases and at J to 5 bases, leaving 5 bases not matched to a gene. The CDR3 loop is CASRIQGANEQYF. The CDR3 coding sequence is TGTGCCAGCAGAATACAGGGGGCAAACGAGCAGTACTTC.